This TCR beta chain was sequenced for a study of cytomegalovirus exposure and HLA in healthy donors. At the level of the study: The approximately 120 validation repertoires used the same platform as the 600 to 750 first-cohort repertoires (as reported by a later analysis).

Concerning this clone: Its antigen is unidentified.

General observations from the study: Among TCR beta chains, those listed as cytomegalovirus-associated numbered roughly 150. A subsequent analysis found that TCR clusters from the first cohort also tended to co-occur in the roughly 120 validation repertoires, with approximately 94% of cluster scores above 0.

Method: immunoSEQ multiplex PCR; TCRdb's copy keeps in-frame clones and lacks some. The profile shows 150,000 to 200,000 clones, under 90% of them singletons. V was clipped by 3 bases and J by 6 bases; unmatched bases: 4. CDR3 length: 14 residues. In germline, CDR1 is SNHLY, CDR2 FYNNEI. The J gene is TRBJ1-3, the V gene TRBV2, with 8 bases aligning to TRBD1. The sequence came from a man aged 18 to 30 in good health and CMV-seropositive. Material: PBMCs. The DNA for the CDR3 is TGTGCCAGCAGTGACCCACAGGGGGAAAACACCATATATTTT. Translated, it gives CASSDPQGENTIYF.